This T cell receptor beta chain is from a study of vaccination effects on CD4 cells after COVID-19. Study-level information: Everyone in the study got two shots of either the BNT162b2 or mRNA-1273 vaccine.

Germline loops: CDR1 LNHDA, CDR2 SQIVND (reference sequence). The germline V and J ends were trimmed by 4 bases and 0 bases, with 3 bases remaining between them. The CDR3 is made up of 12 amino acids. General observations from the study: Clones induced by infection and by vaccine showed marked clonal contraction late after vaccination. The study dataset contains few convalescent patients and includes no early post-infection timepoints.

This clone has only a few counts. The antigen is not known. Expansion of antigen-specific CD4+ T cells with viral peptide pools was carried out by the ViraFEST assay before sequencing. It was after approximately 11 days of culture that CD4+ T cells were isolated. Vaccine recipients lacked prior SARS-CoV-2 infection and had negative nucleocapsid antibodies. Each culture well received a few million PBMC. These cells were then cultured in IMDM with about 9.1 IU/ml IL-2 and roughly 10 ug/ml peptides. Only in-frame clones appear in the TCRdb table, and some are missing; sequencing was by immunoSEQ multiplex PCR. The table shows about 65,000 clones, with around 77% occurring only once.

This clonotype was sampled from a human donor who received a COVID-19 vaccine. The sequences come from CD4+ T cells from PBMCs cultured with HCoV-NL63 spike peptides, collected before COVID-19 vaccination. The chain has TRBV19 and TRBJ1-2; D is unclear. CDR3 sequence: CASSTTNYGYTF. CDR3 bases: TGTGCCAGTAGTACAACTAACTATGGCTACACCTTC.